A single sample gave rise to the 7 T cell receptor beta chains below, sequenced in a study of cytomegalovirus exposure and HLA in healthy donors. The PCR used 60 Vbeta and 13 Jbeta primers. Sequenced by immunoSEQ multiplex PCR; TCRdb stores in-frame clones only, minus some. The top ten hold roughly 2.5% of the sample, which has hundreds of thousands of clones, around 80% seen once. Input material: PBMCs. The source is a woman aged 55-75 years in good health and CMV-seropositive.

The chain recombines TRBV10-2 with TRBJ2-7, with 8 bases that match TRBD2. Germline CDR1 WSHSY, CDR2 SAAADI. The V gene end was trimmed by 6 bases and the J gene end by 5 bases; junction bases not matched to a gene: 15. The CDR3 has 16 amino acids. The CDR3, as DNA: TGCGCCAGCAGCTCCCCTGTCAGCGGGAGCTTCCACGAGCAGTACTTC. The encoded protein is CASSSPVSGSFHEQYF.

The chain joins TRBV10-1 to TRBJ2-1; 12 bases agree with TRBD2. V lost 0 bases to trimming and J lost 9 bases; unmatched junction nucleotides: 9. The CDR3 length is 17 residues. Germline CDR1 is WNHNN and CDR2 is SYGVQD (reference sequence). The CDR3 here is CASSESPASGRASEQFF. CDR3 nucleotides: TGCGCCAGCAGTGAGTCCCCAGCTAGCGGGAGGGCCAGTGAGCAGTTCTTC.

The chain links TRBV9 to TRBJ1-1; weak D call: TRBD1 (6 bases). CDR3 length: 13 residues. CDR1 and CDR2 (germline): SGDLS, YYNGEE. V lost 2 bases and J lost 8, with 13 bases in between. CDR3 DNA sequence: TGTGCCAGCAGCGTCACAGGGACCCAAGAAGCTTTCTTT. This encodes CASSVTGTQEAFF.

J is TRBJ1-1 and V is TRBV30; unclear D gene. Germline assignment: CDR1 GTSNPN and CDR2 SVGIG (reference sequence). V lost 0 bases, J lost 4 bases, and 12 bases lay in between. The CDR3 runs 14 residues. The DNA for the CDR3 is TGTGCCTGGAGTGTACCGGTCGCAGGCACTGAAGCTTTCTTT. Its translation: CAWSVPVAGTEAFF.

The J gene is TRBJ2-3, the V gene TRBV19, with 9 bases identical to TRBD1. This CDR3 is 15 amino acids long. Unmatched junction bases numbered 3, after V lost 3 bases and J lost 2 bases. Germline assignment: CDR1 LNHDA and CDR2 SQIVND (reference sequence). CDR3: CASSIGTGTTDTQYF. As DNA, the CDR3 is TGTGCCAGTAGTATTGGGACAGGGACCACAGATACGCAGTATTTT.

The rearrangement links TRBV30 to TRBJ1-3; D is possibly TRBD1 (6 bases). Germline CDR1 GTSNPN, CDR2 SVGIG (reference sequence). The CDR3 contains 18 residues. V was cut by 0 bases and J by 0 bases, with 18 bases left in between. CDR3 sequence reads: CAWSVGSTGTNSGNTIYF. For the CDR3, the DNA is TGTGCCTGGAGTGTCGGATCCACAGGGACGAACTCTGGAAACACCATATATTTT.

This CDR3 is CATSLDRVENQPQHF. The CDR3 bases are TGTGCCACCAGTCTGGACAGGGTAGAAAATCAGCCCCAGCATTTT. The rearrangement uses TRBV15 and TRBJ1-5; TRBD1 agrees at 8 bases. The junction had 8 bases not matched to a gene; V was cut back by 6 bases and J by 4 bases. The V gene's germline CDR1 is LNHNV and CDR2 YYDKDF (reference sequence). There are 15 residues in the CDR3.